This passage covers 24 T cell receptor beta chains from one sample sequenced in a study of blood T cells in healthy people across ages. Alongside a J-beta primer mix, a sample-barcoded 5' primer served in a second PCR lasting about 7 to 12 cycles. One entry per CDR3 protein results from TCRdb running MiXCR on the 5' RACE reads. The table shows 2 million or so distinct CDR3 sequences, with around 50% occurring only once. Sequenced: blood. The receptors were gathered from a woman in her forties in good health.

The chain couples TRBV5-1 to TRBJ1-5; weak D call: TRBD1 (5 bases). With 4 bases removed from V and 5 bases from J, the gap between germline ends came to 10 bases. This CDR3 comprises 13 residues. CDR1 and CDR2 from the germline V gene are SGHRS and YFSETQ. CDR3 protein: CASSLQVDQPQHF. The CDR3 DNA follows: TGCGCCAGCAGCCTACAGGTAGATCAGCCCCAGCATTTT.

The genes are TRBV20-1 and TRBJ1-2; D gene ambiguous. This CDR3 is 14 amino acids long. Germline V gene sequence: CDR1 DFQATT, CDR2 SNEGSKA (reference sequence). The V end was cut by 1 base, the J end by 0 bases, with 9 bases between. DNA of the CDR3: TGCAGTGCTAGAGCAGAGTCCGCTAACTATGGCTACACCTTC. Amino acid sequence: CSARAESANYGYTF.

The chain employs TRBV12-3 or TRBV12-4 and TRBJ1-2; tentative D call: TRBD1 (5 bases). Trimming removed 2 bases from V and 2 bases from J, with 9 bases in between. CDR3 size: 14 residues. The CDR3, as DNA: TGTGCCAGCAGTTTATGGCGGGGCAACTATGGCTACACCTTC. This encodes CASSLWRGNYGYTF.

The chain employs TRBV3-1 and TRBJ1-4, with TRBD1 matching over 10 bases. Trimming removed 8 bases from V and 8 bases from J; junction bases left unmatched: 8. In germline, CDR1 is LGHDT, CDR2 YNNKEL (reference sequence). There are 14 residues in the CDR3. CDR3 bases: TGTGCCAGCCGCGGACAGGGGGGATGGGAAAAACTGTTTTTT. It translates to CASRGQGGWEKLFF.

This clonotype was seen only once. The chain has TRBV7-9 and TRBJ2-1, with unresolved D. The length of the CDR3 is 17 residues. Germline V lookup: CDR1 SEHNR, CDR2 FQNEAQ (reference sequence). Trimming cost V 4 bases and J 5 bases, with 21 bases left between them. CDR3 sequence reads: CASSSESSIEIDNEQFF. As DNA, the CDR3 is TGTGCCAGCAGCTCCGAGTCGTCGATAGAGATTGACAATGAGCAGTTCTTC.

A single count supports this clonotype. The chain recombines TRBV6-1 with TRBJ1-1; D perhaps matches TRBD1 (5 bases). Germline V gene data show CDR1 as MNHNS and CDR2 as SASEGT. V was pared by 1 base and J by 10 bases, with 16 bases between. CDR3 length: 14 amino acids. The CDR3 sequence: CASSEVRGSDRAFF. The CDR3 DNA sequence: TGTGCCAGCAGTGAAGTGAGGGGCTCTGATCGAGCTTTCTTT.

The gene calls are TRBV2 and TRBJ2-5, with D hard to call. The J call may be in error: the DNA end matches TRBJ2-7 better. The CDR3 extends over 14 amino acids. The germline V gene has CDR1 SNHLY and CDR2 FYNNEI. CDR3 residues: CAGRPSPGAYEQYF. The CDR3, as DNA: TGTGCCGGCCGTCCGAGCCCTGGGGCCTACGAGCAGTACTTC.

V is TRBV9 and J is TRBJ2-5; 12 bases match TRBD2. CDR1 is SGDLS, CDR2 YYNGEE, per germline. The ends lost 0 bases at V and 5 bases at J; junction bases unmatched: 8. The CDR3 extends over 17 amino acids. CDR3 sequence: CASSVDLAGGRLETQYF. The CDR3 nucleotides are TGTGCCAGCAGCGTAGATCTAGCGGGGGGGAGATTGGAGACCCAGTACTTC.

This chain links TRBV6-5 with TRBJ2-5, with D possibly being TRBD1 (6 bases). The V end lost 0 bases, the J end lost 0 bases, and 14 bases lay between the germline ends. The germline CDR1 and CDR2 sequences are MNHEY and SVGAGI. This CDR3 is built from 17 residues. CDR3: CASSYSSGTNYQETQYF. CDR3 DNA: TGTGCCAGCAGTTACTCGTCAGGGACAAACTACCAAGAGACCCAGTACTTC.

V is TRBV6-5 and J is TRBJ1-1; D is unresolved. CDR1 is MNHEY, CDR2 SVGAGI, per germline. Trimming left V 2 bases short and J 0 bases short, with 13 bases between. The CDR3 runs 16 residues. The CDR3 DNA reads as TGTGCCAGCAGTTACAAGAAAAACAGCTTGAACACTGAAGCTTTCTTT. Its translation is CASSYKKNSLNTEAFF.

This clonotype showed up just a few times. J is TRBJ2-3 and V is TRBV28; D not resolved. Germline V lookup: CDR1 MDHEN, CDR2 SYDVKM. V lost 1 base, J lost 6 bases, and 14 bases lay in between. This CDR3 has 15 amino acids. The CDR3 is CASSLLGNHPDTQYF. The CDR3 coding sequence is TGTGCCAGCAGTTTATTAGGTAACCACCCGGATACGCAGTATTTT.

This chain connects TRBV12-3 or TRBV12-4 to TRBJ1-4; 11 bases are shared with TRBD1. The CDR3 is made up of 17 amino acids. V lost 6 bases to trimming and J lost 7 bases; unmatched junction nucleotides: 13. Here the CDR3 reads CASSTGQGGSFSEKLFF. The CDR3 DNA is TGTGCCAGCAGCACGGGACAGGGGGGTTCTTTTAGTGAAAAACTGTTTTTT.

This chain joins TRBV10-2 and TRBJ2-4; D might be TRBD2 (6 bases). Deletions cut 8 bases from V and 2 bases from J, with 13 bases between. Germline V gives CDR1 WSHSY, CDR2 SAAADI. The CDR3 contains 14 residues. The CDR3 spells CASAVSGSKNIQYF. DNA for the CDR3: TGCGCCAGCGCCGTTAGCGGTTCCAAAAACATTCAGTACTTC.

About this clonotype: At one of its ends the junction is not consistent with the germline gene, which may arise from a read error. This sequence joins TRBV7-7 and TRBJ2-1, with D possibly matching TRBD1 (5 bases). CDR3 length: 12 amino acids. Looked up from germline, CDR1 is SSHAT and CDR2 is FNYEAQ (reference sequence). The CDR3 bases are TGTGCTAGCAGGTCCGACAGCAATGAGCAGTTCTTC. Residues: CASRSDSNEQFF.

The V gene is TRBV7-3, the J gene TRBJ1-2; 10 bases line up with TRBD1. CDR1 is SGHTA, CDR2 FQGTGA, per germline. CDR3 length: 14 amino acids. With 8 bases clipped from V and 7 bases from J, the junction kept 10 bases outside the gene matches. As DNA, the CDR3 is TGTGCCAGCGGACCGGGACAGGGGTTTAGTGGCTACACCTTC. Encoded protein: CASGPGQGFSGYTF.

The chain couples TRBV20-1 to TRBJ1-5; D not resolved. This CDR3 comprises 16 residues. Looked up from germline, CDR1 is DFQATT and CDR2 is SNEGSKA (reference sequence). V was shortened by 5 bases and J by 0 bases, with 17 bases between the two germline ends. CDR3 in DNA: TGCAGTGCTCTCCCGGTACTACACTATAGCAATCAGCCCCAGCATTTT. It encodes CSALPVLHYSNQPQHF.

CDR3 coding DNA: TGTGCCAGCAGCGTAGGGCAGGGCAACGCTGGGGCCAACGTCCTGACTTTC. Protein sequence: CASSVGQGNAGANVLTF. The chain joins TRBV9 to TRBJ2-6; tentative D call: TRBD1 (5 bases). Germline values: CDR1 SGDLS, CDR2 YYNGEE. The CDR3 extends over 17 amino acids. The ends were cut back, 0 bases at V and 2 bases at J, with 12 bases in the middle.

This clonotype was observed a single time. The chain recombines TRBV6-5 with TRBJ2-5; maybe TRBD1 (6 bases). The CDR3 contains 13 residues. V dropped 5 bases and J dropped 5 bases, with 12 bases sitting between them. The germline gives CDR1 MNHEY, CDR2 SVGAGI. CDR3 coding DNA: TGTGCCAGCAGTAACGACAGGCGGGAGACCCAGTACTTC. Amino acids: CASSNDRRETQYF.

Only a few counts were recorded for this clonotype. This chain connects TRBV13 to TRBJ2-5; 10 bases align to TRBD2. Germline loops: CDR1 PRHDT, CDR2 FYEKMQ (reference sequence). V shed 4 bases, J shed 7 bases, and the junction held 21 bases outside the gene matches. The CDR3 contains 19 residues. This CDR3 is CASSSTGTSAPSGSVTQYF. DNA of the CDR3: TGTGCCAGCAGCTCAACCGGGACTAGCGCTCCGAGTGGGTCGGTGACCCAGTACTTC. The whole variable domain, filled in from reference TRBV13 and TRBJ2-5, reads AAGVIQSPRHLIKEKRETATLKCYPIPRHDTVYWYQQGPGQDPQFLISFYEKMQSDKGSIPDRFSAQQFSDYHSELNMSSLELGDSALYFCASSSTGTSAPSGSVTQYFGPGTRLLVL.

The CDR3 region has the DNA TGCGCCAGCAGCCAAGAATCGGGCGGCAGTGGGGATGAAAAACTGTTTTTT. Amino acid sequence: CASSQESGGSGDEKLFF. The chain is built from TRBV4-1 and TRBJ1-4; no reliable D call. Germline CDR1 and CDR2: MGHRA and YSYEKL. The CDR3 loop spans 17 amino acids. V lost 0 bases and J 6 bases, leaving 17 bases between the germline ends.

This clonotype was seen a few times. CDR3 sequence (DNA): TGTGCCAGCAGTTATCTAGCGGGGGGGCAGGATACGCAGTATTTT. Translated, it gives CASSYLAGGQDTQYF. The chain couples TRBV27 to TRBJ2-3, with TRBD2 matching 12 bases. This CDR3 contains 15 residues. V lost 4 bases to trimming and J lost 6 bases; unmatched junction nucleotides: 5. The germline V gene has CDR1 MNHEY and CDR2 SMNVEV (reference sequence).

The chain couples TRBV20-1 to TRBJ2-5; tentatively, D is TRBD2 (6 bases). Trimming pared 6 bases from V and 5 bases from J, leaving 13 bases between. Germline V gives CDR1 DFQATT, CDR2 SNEGSKA (reference sequence). The CDR3 loop spans 12 amino acids. The DNA for the CDR3 is TGCAGTGCCACAAAAGGAGGGGAGACCCAGTACTTC. Translated, it gives CSATKGGETQYF.

The V call is TRBV20-1, the J call TRBJ2-3; no definite D call. V gave up 1 base and J gave up 2 bases, with 13 bases separating them. CDR1 and CDR2 (germline): DFQATT, SNEGSKA (reference sequence). CDR3 size: 15 residues. DNA of the CDR3: TGCAGTGCTAGAGCTCCTAGGTTAATCACAGATACGCAGTATTTT. Amino acid sequence: CSARAPRLITDTQYF.

This clonotype was counted only a few times. The V gene is TRBV5-1, the J gene TRBJ1-4, with D maybe TRBD1 (5 bases). Germline lookup yields CDR1 SGHRS and CDR2 YFSETQ. The CDR3 has 15 amino acids. Trimming removed 4 bases from V and 3 bases from J, with 13 bases in between. CDR3 amino acids: CASSPEGYANEKLFF. The CDR3 coding sequence is TGCGCCAGCAGCCCCGAGGGGTACGCTAATGAAAAACTGTTTTTT.